Shown below are 24 T cell receptor beta chains from a single sample sequenced in a study of CD8 T cells in ankylosing spondylitis. TCRdb processed the 5' RACE reads anew with MiXCR; each CDR3 protein has one entry. There are some 140,000 distinct CDR3 sequences in the sample; approximately 9.2% occur only once, and about 7.1% lies in the top ten. The specimen was synovial fluid, either unsorted or a sorted T cell fraction (not recorded which). The receptors were gathered from a male donor with ankylosing spondylitis.

This clonotype was counted once. The gene calls are TRBV28 and TRBJ2-7; D perhaps matches TRBD2 (5 bases). Germline V CDR1 and CDR2: MDHEN, SYDVKM. The CDR3 spans 16 residues. V dropped 2 bases and J dropped 0 bases, with 14 bases sitting between them. This CDR3 is CASSLPGIAGSYEQYF. The DNA of the CDR3 is TGTGCCAGCAGTTTACCGGGGATAGCCGGCTCCTACGAGCAGTACTTC.

This clonotype came up many times. The CDR3 DNA follows: TGTGCCAGCAGCCCAGAGCCGGCCACTAAGAACTATGGCTACACCTTC. Amino acids: CASSPEPATKNYGYTF. V usage is TRBV11-2 and J usage is TRBJ1-2; D uncertain. CDR1 is SGHAT, CDR2 FQNNGV, per germline. The CDR3 loop spans 16 amino acids. Trimming removed 5 bases from V and 2 bases from J, with 18 bases in between.

This clonotype occurred a few times. The chain employs TRBV4-1 and TRBJ2-3; tentative D call: TRBD2 (6 bases). The CDR3 loop spans 15 amino acids. The germline CDR1 and CDR2 sequences are MGHRA and YSYEKL. With 1 base removed from V and 3 bases from J, the gap between germline ends came to 11 bases. DNA of the CDR3: TGCGCCAGCAGCCAAGGGAGGGGTAATACAGATACGCAGTATTTT. This codes for CASSQGRGNTDTQYF.

Points on this clonotype: This could be a read error, since a much larger clone is one nucleotide away. This chain connects TRBV4-2 to TRBJ1-1; tentatively, D is TRBD1 (6 bases). Germline V gives CDR1 LGHNA, CDR2 YNFKEQ. The CDR3 runs 15 residues. V lost 4 bases to trimming and J lost 3 bases, with 15 bases between them. The CDR3 sequence is CASSPQTGLDTEAFF. In DNA, the CDR3 is TGTGCCAGCAGCCCGCAAACAGGGCTGGACACTGAAGCTTTCTTT.

This clonotype appeared many times. This chain links TRBV7-2 with TRBJ2-1, with a weak D call TRBD2 (6 bases). The length of the CDR3 is 16 residues. The germline gives CDR1 SGHTA, CDR2 FQGNSA. Trimming pared 1 base from V and 0 bases from J, leaving 10 bases between. CDR3 sequence: CASSLVPGSSYNEQFF. The DNA of the CDR3 is TGTGCCAGCAGCTTAGTCCCCGGGAGCTCCTACAATGAGCAGTTCTTC.

The rearrangement links TRBV20-1 to TRBJ1-1, with D unresolved. Trimming cost V 0 bases and J 3 bases, with 20 bases left between them. Germline CDR1 reads DFQATT; CDR2 reads SNEGSKA (reference sequence). The CDR3 is 17 residues long. The CDR3 DNA is TGCAGTGCTAGAGATCGAGGACGGGGAGGGAGGTACACTGAAGCTTTCTTT. Residues: CSARDRGRGGRYTEAFF.

This clonotype was found many times. The rearrangement joins TRBV6-1 to TRBJ2-2; D unclear. The CDR3 is 15 residues long. V gave up 7 bases and J gave up 6 bases, with 18 bases separating them. CDR1 and CDR2 (germline): MNHNS, SASEGT. CDR3 loop: CASTPLFGLPGELFF. CDR3 nucleotides: TGTGCCAGCACTCCACTATTCGGGCTCCCCGGGGAGCTGTTTTTT.

This clonotype was counted between two and nine times. V and J are TRBV4-3 and TRBJ2-2; tentatively, D is TRBD2 (5 bases). The CDR3 contains 15 residues. V lost 4 bases and J lost 4, with 13 bases in between. The germline gives CDR1 LGHNA, CDR2 YSLEER. Here the CDR3 DNA reads TGCGCCAGCAGCCGAGGGATAACCCTCACCGGGGAGCTGTTTTTT. Amino acid sequence: CASSRGITLTGELFF.

The table lists this clonotype with many counts. This chain uses TRBV5-1 with TRBJ2-2; 7 bases are shared with TRBD1. Germline CDR1 reads SGHRS; CDR2 reads YFSETQ. The CDR3 spans 15 residues. The V gene end was trimmed by 4 bases and the J gene end by 6 bases; junction bases not matched to a gene: 9. The DNA of the CDR3 is TGCGCCAGCAGCCCCATCTGGACAGGACCCGGGGAGCTGTTTTTT. Protein sequence: CASSPIWTGPGELFF.

V gene TRBV20-1 combines with J gene TRBJ1-2, with TRBD1 matching over 8 bases. The germline V gene encodes CDR1 DFQATT and CDR2 SNEGSKA (reference sequence). CDR3 length: 15 amino acids. V lost 1 base to trimming and J lost 6 bases; unmatched junction nucleotides: 10. Written as DNA, the CDR3 is TGCAGTGCTAGAGCCCTTGGACAGGGTGGGCATGGCTACACCTTC. It yields the protein CSARALGQGGHGYTF.

J is TRBJ2-5 and V is TRBV28; D uncertain. The CDR3 extends over 11 amino acids. Trimming removed 6 bases at V and 4 bases at J, with 6 bases between. Germline V lookup: CDR1 MDHEN, CDR2 SYDVKM. The CDR3, as DNA: TGTGCCAGCAGAGATAGAGAGACCCAGTACTTC. Translated, it gives CASRDRETQYF. Supplemented by reference TRBV28 and TRBJ2-5, the full variable domain reads DVKVTQSSRYLVKRTGEKVFLECVQDMDHENMFWYRQDPGLGLRLIYFSYDVKMKEKGDIPEGYSVSREKKERFSLILESASTNQTSMYLCASRDRETQYFGPGTRLLVL.

The table lists this clonotype with many counts. CDR3 loop: CSVRLAGGVDTQYF. In DNA form, the CDR3 reads TGCAGCGTTCGACTAGCGGGAGGGGTGGATACGCAGTATTTT. The rearrangement joins TRBV29-1 to TRBJ2-3; TRBD2 aligns across 14 bases. The CDR3 runs to 14 residues. The germline V gene encodes CDR1 SQVTM and CDR2 ANQGSEA. Unmatched junction bases numbered 4, after V lost 5 bases and J lost 6 bases.

This clonotype was recorded at least ten times. This chain joins TRBV28 and TRBJ2-7; D could derive from TRBD1 or TRBD2 (6 bases each). The V and J ends lost 9 bases and 3 bases respectively, with 12 bases between them. The CDR3 is 12 amino acids. Per the germline V gene, CDR1 is MDHEN and CDR2 is SYDVKM. The CDR3 region is CASQEGGYEQYF. CDR3 sequence (DNA): TGTGCCAGTCAGGAGGGGGGCTACGAGCAGTACTTC.

In its sample, this clonotype was seen a few times. The chain has TRBV18 and TRBJ1-6; maybe TRBD1 (5 bases). CDR3 size: 15 residues. Germline V gene data show CDR1 as KGHSH and CDR2 as LQKENI. Trimming shortened V by 3 bases and J by 5 bases, and 11 bases separated the two germline ends. CDR3 sequence (DNA): TGTGCCAGCTCACCCCAGGGAGGGGATAATTCACCCCTCCACTTT. Residues: CASSPQGGDNSPLHF. Based on the CDR3 plus reference TRBV18 and TRBJ1-6, the full variable domain is NAGVMQNPRHLVRRRGQEARLRCSPMKGHSHVYWYRQLPEEGLKFMVYLQKENIIDESGMPKERFSAEFPKEGPSILRIQQVVRGDSAAYFCASSPQGGDNSPLHFGNGTRLTVT.

This clonotype was seen at least ten times. J is TRBJ1-5 and V is TRBV27; no reliable D call. CDR1 MNHEY and CDR2 SMNVEV come from the germline V gene (reference sequence). The CDR3 covers 12 residues. V lost 4 bases and J lost 9, with 10 bases in between. The CDR3 bases are TGTGCCAGCAGTTACAGTCTGGGGCCCCAGCATTTT. Residues: CASSYSLGPQHF.

This chain uses TRBV6-1 with TRBJ2-1, with 9 bases lining up with TRBD2. In germline, CDR1 is MNHNS, CDR2 SASEGT. Trimming removed 5 bases from V and 1 base from J; junction bases left unmatched: 6. The CDR3 spans 16 residues. The CDR3 nucleotides are TGTGCCAGCAGTCGCCGGACTAGCGTGTCCTACAATGAGCAGTTCTTC. Its protein is CASSRRTSVSYNEQFF.

This clonotype was detected ten times or more. The chain uses TRBV10-3 and TRBJ2-1, with 8 bases identical to TRBD2. The CDR3 loop spans 15 amino acids. V trimming: 6 bases; J trimming: 3 bases; junction bases outside the gene matches: 7. Germline assignment: CDR1 ENHRY and CDR2 SYGVKD. The CDR3 DNA follows: TGTGCCATCAGCCCCGGGACTAGTCGCTACAATGAGCAGTTCTTC. Protein: CAISPGTSRYNEQFF.

The gene calls are TRBV7-9 and TRBJ1-1; D might be TRBD1 (5 bases). Trimming shortened V by 7 bases and J by 1 base, and 10 bases separated the two germline ends. Germline V gene lookup returns CDR1 SEHNR and CDR2 FQNEAQ (reference sequence). The CDR3 runs 13 residues. The CDR3 loop reads CASTSGGNTEAFF. CDR3 bases: TGTGCCAGCACCAGTGGGGGGAACACTGAAGCTTTCTTT.

This clonotype has ten or more counts. The V and J genes are TRBV6-5 and TRBJ1-1; 8 nucleotides agree with TRBD1. With V trimmed by 8 bases and J by 6 bases, 5 bases remained unmatched. There are 12 residues in the CDR3. Germline V lookup: CDR1 MNHEY, CDR2 SVGAGI. CDR3 loop: CASGQGAAEAFF. CDR3 nucleotide sequence: TGTGCCAGCGGGCAGGGGGCCGCTGAAGCTTTCTTT.

This clonotype was observed a few times. V gene TRBV7-2 combines with J gene TRBJ1-6, with D possibly matching TRBD1 (5 bases). Germline V gene data show CDR1 as SGHTA and CDR2 as FQGNSA. CDR3 length equals 16 residues. V was cut by 4 bases and J by 10 bases, with 20 bases left in between. The CDR3, as DNA: TGTGCCAGCAGCTCCCTGGGGGGGAATTTGAACTCACCCCTCCACTTT. This encodes CASSSLGGNLNSPLHF.

This clonotype has a count of ten or more. The chain links TRBV5-1 to TRBJ2-5; D gene unclear. Trimming cost V 0 bases and J 3 bases, with 6 bases left between them. The CDR3 runs 13 residues. Germline assignment: CDR1 SGHRS and CDR2 YFSETQ. Written as DNA, the CDR3 is TGCGCCAGCAGCTTGGGTCCGGAAGAGACCCAGTACTTC. Protein: CASSLGPEETQYF.

The sample holds many counts of this clonotype. The genes are TRBV20-1 and TRBJ2-3, with D possibly matching TRBD1 (6 bases). The V and J ends lost 1 base and 0 bases respectively, with 8 bases between them. This CDR3 is built from 14 residues. Germline CDR1 is DFQATT and CDR2 is SNEGSKA (reference sequence). CDR3 bases: TGCAGTGCTAGAGTTAGGGGGAGCACAGATACGCAGTATTTT. The encoded protein is CSARVRGSTDTQYF.

This chain uses TRBV6-1 with TRBJ1-5, with a weak D call TRBD1 (6 bases). CDR3 length equals 14 residues. CDR1 is MNHNS and CDR2 is SASEGT in the germline V gene. V lost 7 bases and J lost 5, with 15 bases in between. CDR3 amino acids: CASKGHLRDQPQHF. The CDR3 coding sequence is TGTGCCAGCAAGGGACACCTCCGGGATCAGCCCCAGCATTTT.

This clonotype was seen many times. The chain combines TRBV2 with TRBJ1-1, with D perhaps matching TRBD1 (5 bases). CDR3 length: 14 amino acids. The V gene lost 10 bases and the J gene lost 0 bases, with 15 bases spanning the gap. Germline V gene data show CDR1 as SNHLY and CDR2 as FYNNEI. The chain's CDR3 is CATRQRVVNTEAFF. CDR3 coding DNA: TGTGCCACCCGACAGCGGGTGGTGAACACTGAAGCTTTCTTT.